This T cell receptor (beta chain) is drawn from a study of PD-L1 blockade in urothelial cancer. Study at large: At some point between 2014 and 2016 therapy began: atezolizumab 1,200 mg intravenously every 3 weeks.

TCR analog templates of synthetic origin were spiked into each PCR. The table came from immunoSEQ multiplex PCR; TCRdb's copy has only in-frame clones and leaves some out. The sample includes about 130,000 clones, roughly 83% seen only once; the top ten take roughly 2.6%. Germline CDR1 and CDR2: ENHRY and SYGVKD. This CDR3 has 12 amino acids. Trimming cost V 3 bases and J 4 bases, with 6 bases left between them. The sample's time point: peripheral blood 6 weeks after treatment start. The chain combines TRBV10-3 with TRBJ1-2; D not certain. The clonotype was recovered from a man in his fifties with urothelial cancer. The starting material was PBMCs, obtained around atezolizumab (anti-PD-L1) treatment. CDR3 sequence (DNA): TGTGCCATCAGTGACAGTTCCTATGGCTACACCTTC. As protein: CAISDSSYGYTF.